The clone carrying this T cell receptor beta chain was observed a few times. Its antigen is currently unknown. Excluded were patients with other autoimmune diseases, uncontrolled infections, pregnancy or lactation. Amplification from RNA transcripts yielded the TCR beta CDR3 regions. Amplification began with first-round RT-PCR using HTBI primers, then second-round multiplex PCR was performed. TCRdb re-called the multiplex PCR reads with MiXCR, one entry per CDR3 protein. The sample lists 200,000 to 250,000 distinct CDR3 sequences, around 50% occurring once. The data are from a study of Graves' ophthalmopathy and Graves' hyperthyroidism. Study-wide background: Prior to any treatment, peripheral blood was collected at the time of initial diagnosis.

Overall study results and limits: A majority of expanded thyroid clonotypes exceeding 0.001 frequency were likewise present in blood.

This TCR derives from an adult man with Graves' ophthalmopathy. What was sequenced was peripheral blood.

In DNA form, the CDR3 reads TGCAGCGCGCAACAGGGGGGTAGTTTCGGGGAGCTGTTTTTT. Amino acids: CSAQQGGSFGELFF. This chain joins TRBV29-1 and TRBJ2-2; TRBD1 agrees at 8 bases. The germline V gene encodes CDR1 SQVTM and CDR2 ANQGSEA. This CDR3 is built from 14 residues. V shed 7 bases and J 7 bases; nucleotides not matched to a gene: 11.